This TCR beta chain was obtained from a study of cytomegalovirus exposure and HLA in healthy donors. PCR was performed using 60 Vbeta and 13 Jbeta primers. The repertoire was sequenced with immunoSEQ multiplex PCR; TCRdb's copy has only in-frame clones and lacks some. The table shows 95,000 to 150,000 clones, with 65% to 90% occurring only once. Trimming pared 4 bases from V and 1 base from J, leaving 8 bases between. The CDR3 is 14 amino acids. Germline CDR1 is SGHNT and CDR2 is YYREEE (reference sequence). The TCR was taken from a man aged 25 to 40 in good health and CMV-seronegative. Sequencing was carried out using PBMCs. The V call is TRBV5-4, the J call TRBJ2-2; a weak D match, TRBD2 (5 bases). In DNA, the CDR3 is TGTGCCAGCAGCACCAGCGGGAACACCGGGGAGCTGTTTTTT. Its translation: CASSTSGNTGELFF.